This T cell receptor beta chain was observed in a study of blood T cell repertoires in COVID-19. For the study at large: COVID-19 samples from acute and convalescent phases originated in the United States, Italy and Spain. From T cells, B-cell-depleted T cells, or PBMCs came the material, which was cDNA or gDNA.

This CDR3 has 17 amino acids. Per the germline V gene, CDR1 is LGHNA and CDR2 is YNFKEQ. V lost 1 base, J lost 4 bases, and 19 bases lay in between. Original handling: Reference gene primer amplification gave estimated nucleated cell counts. Produced via immunoSEQ multiplex PCR; TCRdb's table is partial and in-frame only. The DNA was the basis for D and trimming; V, J and clone size are from that table. The sample includes tens of thousands of clones, roughly 80% of them seen just once. The sequenced sample was peripheral blood. V usage is TRBV4-2 and J usage is TRBJ1-1; no definite D call. The clonotype originates from a human donor in a cohort sampled during active COVID-19. CDR3 loop: CASSQAGRRRISTEAFF. The CDR3 DNA follows: TGTGCCAGCAGCCAAGCTGGTCGGAGACGGATTAGCACTGAAGCTTTCTTT.